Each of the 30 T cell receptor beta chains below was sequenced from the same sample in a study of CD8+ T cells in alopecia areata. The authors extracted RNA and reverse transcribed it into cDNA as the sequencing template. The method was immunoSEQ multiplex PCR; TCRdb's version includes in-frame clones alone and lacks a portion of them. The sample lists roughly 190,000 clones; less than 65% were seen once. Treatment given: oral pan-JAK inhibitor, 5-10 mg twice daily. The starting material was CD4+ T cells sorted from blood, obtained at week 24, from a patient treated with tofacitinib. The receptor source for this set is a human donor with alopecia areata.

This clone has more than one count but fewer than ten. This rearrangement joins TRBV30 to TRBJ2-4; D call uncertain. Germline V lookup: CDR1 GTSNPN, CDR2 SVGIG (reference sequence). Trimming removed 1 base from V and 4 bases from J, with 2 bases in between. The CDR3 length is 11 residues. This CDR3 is CAWSAKNIQYF. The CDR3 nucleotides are TGTGCCTGGAGTGCAAAAAACATTCAGTACTTC.

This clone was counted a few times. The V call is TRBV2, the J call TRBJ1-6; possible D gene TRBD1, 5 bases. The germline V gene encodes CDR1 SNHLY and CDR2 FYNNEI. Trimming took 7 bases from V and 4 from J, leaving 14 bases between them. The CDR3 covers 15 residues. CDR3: CASKVQDTYNSPLHF. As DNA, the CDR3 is TGTGCCAGCAAGGTCCAGGACACTTATAATTCACCCCTCCACTTT.

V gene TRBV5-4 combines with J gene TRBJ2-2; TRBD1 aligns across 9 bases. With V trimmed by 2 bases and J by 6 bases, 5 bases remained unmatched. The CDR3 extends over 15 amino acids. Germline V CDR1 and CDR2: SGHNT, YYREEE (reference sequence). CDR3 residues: CASSLQGAQAGELFF. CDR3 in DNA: TGTGCCAGCAGCTTACAGGGGGCTCAGGCCGGGGAGCTGTTTTTT.

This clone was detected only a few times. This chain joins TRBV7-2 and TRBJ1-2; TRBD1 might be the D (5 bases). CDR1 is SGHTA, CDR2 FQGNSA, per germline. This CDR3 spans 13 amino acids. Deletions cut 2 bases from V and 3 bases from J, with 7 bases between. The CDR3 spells CASSLSRDYGYTF. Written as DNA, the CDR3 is TGTGCCAGCAGCTTATCCAGGGACTATGGCTACACCTTC.

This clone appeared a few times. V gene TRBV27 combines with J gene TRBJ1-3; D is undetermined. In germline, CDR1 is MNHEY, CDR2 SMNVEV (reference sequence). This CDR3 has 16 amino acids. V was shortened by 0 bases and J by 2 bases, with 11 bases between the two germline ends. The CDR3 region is CASSLSPPGTGNTIYF. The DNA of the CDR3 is TGTGCCAGCAGTTTATCCCCACCGGGGACTGGAAACACCATATATTTT.

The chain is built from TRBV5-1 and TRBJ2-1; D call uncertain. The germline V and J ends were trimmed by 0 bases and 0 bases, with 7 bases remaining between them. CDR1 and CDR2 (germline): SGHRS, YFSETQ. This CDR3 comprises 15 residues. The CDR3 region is CASSLVSGSYNEQFF. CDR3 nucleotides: TGCGCCAGCAGCTTGGTGAGTGGCTCCTACAATGAGCAGTTCTTC.

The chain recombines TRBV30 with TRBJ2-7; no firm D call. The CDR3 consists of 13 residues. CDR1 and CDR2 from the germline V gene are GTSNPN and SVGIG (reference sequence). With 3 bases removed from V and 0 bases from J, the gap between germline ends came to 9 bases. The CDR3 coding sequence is TGTGCCTGGAGGCCAGCGAGCTCCTACGAGCAGTACTTC. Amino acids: CAWRPASSYEQYF.

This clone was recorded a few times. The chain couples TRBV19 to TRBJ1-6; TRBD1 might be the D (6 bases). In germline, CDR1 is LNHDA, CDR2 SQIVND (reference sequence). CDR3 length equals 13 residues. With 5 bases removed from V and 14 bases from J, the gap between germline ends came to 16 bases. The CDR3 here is CASSEQGEGSLHF. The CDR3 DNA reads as TGTGCCAGTAGTGAACAGGGCGAAGGGTCCCTCCACTTT.

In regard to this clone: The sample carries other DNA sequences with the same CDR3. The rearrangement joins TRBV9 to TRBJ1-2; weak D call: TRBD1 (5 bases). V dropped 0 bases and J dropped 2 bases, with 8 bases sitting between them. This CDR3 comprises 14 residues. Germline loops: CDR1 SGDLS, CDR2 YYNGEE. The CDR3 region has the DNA TGTGCCAGCAGCGTAGGGCAGGGAAACTATGGCTACACCTTC. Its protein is CASSVGQGNYGYTF.

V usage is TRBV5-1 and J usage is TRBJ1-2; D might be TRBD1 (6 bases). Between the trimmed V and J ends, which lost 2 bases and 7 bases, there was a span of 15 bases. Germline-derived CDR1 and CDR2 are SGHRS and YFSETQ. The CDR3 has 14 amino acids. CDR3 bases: TGCGCCAGCAGCTTCGACAGGAGCGTGGGTGGCTACACCTTC. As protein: CASSFDRSVGGYTF.

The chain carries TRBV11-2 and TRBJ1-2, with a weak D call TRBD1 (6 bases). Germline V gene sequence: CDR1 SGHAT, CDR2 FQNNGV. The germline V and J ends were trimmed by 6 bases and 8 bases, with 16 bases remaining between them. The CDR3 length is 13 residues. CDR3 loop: CASSTTGLDGYTF. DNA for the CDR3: TGTGCCAGCAGTACAACAGGGCTTGACGGCTACACCTTC. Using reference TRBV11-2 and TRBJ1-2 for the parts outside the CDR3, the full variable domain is EAGVAQSPRYKIIEKRQSVAFWCNPISGHATLYWYQQILGQGPKLLIQFQNNGVVDDSQLPKDRFSAERLKGVDSTLKIQPAKLEDSAVYLCASSTTGLDGYTFGSGTRLTVV.

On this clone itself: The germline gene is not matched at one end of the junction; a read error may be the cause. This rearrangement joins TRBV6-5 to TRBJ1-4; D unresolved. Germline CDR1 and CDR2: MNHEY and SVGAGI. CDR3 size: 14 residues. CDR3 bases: TGCGCCAGCAGTTACTCCGCAACTAATGAAAAACTGTTTTTT. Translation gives CASSYSATNEKLFF.

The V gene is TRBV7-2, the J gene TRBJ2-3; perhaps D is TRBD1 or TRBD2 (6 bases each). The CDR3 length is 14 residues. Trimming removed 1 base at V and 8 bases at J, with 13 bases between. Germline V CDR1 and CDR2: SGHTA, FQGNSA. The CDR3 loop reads CASSLDRVRGTQYF. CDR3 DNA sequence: TGTGCCAGCAGCTTAGACAGGGTGCGGGGTACGCAGTATTTT.

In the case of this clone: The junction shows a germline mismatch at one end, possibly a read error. The CDR3 here is CSGEQGGPEAFF. The CDR3 nucleotides are TGCAGCGGTGAACAGGGAGGGCCTGAAGCTTTCTTT. This sequence joins TRBV29-1 and TRBJ1-1, with D perhaps matching TRBD1 (6 bases). The CDR3 contains 12 residues. CDR1 is SQVTM, CDR2 ANQGSEA, per germline.

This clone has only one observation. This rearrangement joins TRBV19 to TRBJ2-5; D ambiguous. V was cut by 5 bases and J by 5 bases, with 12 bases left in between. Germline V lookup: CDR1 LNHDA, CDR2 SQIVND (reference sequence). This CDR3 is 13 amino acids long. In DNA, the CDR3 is TGTGCCAGTAGTCCTCTTCGGCCGGAGACCCAGTACTTC. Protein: CASSPLRPETQYF.

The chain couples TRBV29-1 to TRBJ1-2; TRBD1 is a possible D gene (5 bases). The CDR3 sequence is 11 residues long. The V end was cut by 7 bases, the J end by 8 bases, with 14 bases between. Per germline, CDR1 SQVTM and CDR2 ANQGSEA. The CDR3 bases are TGCAGCGACGGCGGGGGATACGGCTACACCTTC. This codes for CSDGGGYGYTF.

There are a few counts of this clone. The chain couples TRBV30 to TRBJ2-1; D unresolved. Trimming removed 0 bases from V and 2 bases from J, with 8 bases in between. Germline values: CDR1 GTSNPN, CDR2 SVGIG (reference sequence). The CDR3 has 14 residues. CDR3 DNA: TGTGCCTGGAGTGTGTACAGTACCTACAATGAGCAGTTCTTC. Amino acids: CAWSVYSTYNEQFF.

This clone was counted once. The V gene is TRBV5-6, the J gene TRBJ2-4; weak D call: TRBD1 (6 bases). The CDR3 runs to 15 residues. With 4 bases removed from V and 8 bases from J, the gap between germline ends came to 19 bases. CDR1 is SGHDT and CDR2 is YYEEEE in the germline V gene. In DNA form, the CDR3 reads TGTGCCAGCAGCAAACGACAGGTTGGGGTCTACATTCAGTACTTC. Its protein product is CASSKRQVGVYIQYF.

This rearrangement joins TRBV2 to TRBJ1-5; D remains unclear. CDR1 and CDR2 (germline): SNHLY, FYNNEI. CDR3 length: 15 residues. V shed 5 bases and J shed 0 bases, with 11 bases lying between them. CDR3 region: CASSPSQVSNQPQHF. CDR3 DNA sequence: TGTGCCAGCAGTCCTAGCCAGGTTAGCAATCAGCCCCAGCATTTT.

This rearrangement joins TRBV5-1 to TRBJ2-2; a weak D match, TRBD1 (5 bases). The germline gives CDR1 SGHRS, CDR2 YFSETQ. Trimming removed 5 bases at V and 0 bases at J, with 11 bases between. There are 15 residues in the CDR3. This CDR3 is CASRQDNANTGELFF. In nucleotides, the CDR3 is TGCGCCAGCAGACAGGACAATGCGAACACCGGGGAGCTGTTTTTT.

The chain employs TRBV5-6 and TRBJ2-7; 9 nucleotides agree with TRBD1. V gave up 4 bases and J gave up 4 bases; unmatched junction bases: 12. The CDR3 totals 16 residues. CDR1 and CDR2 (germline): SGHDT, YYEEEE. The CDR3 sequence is CASSVVTGGSPYEQYF. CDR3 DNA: TGTGCCAGCAGCGTCGTGACAGGGGGGTCCCCTTACGAGCAGTACTTC.

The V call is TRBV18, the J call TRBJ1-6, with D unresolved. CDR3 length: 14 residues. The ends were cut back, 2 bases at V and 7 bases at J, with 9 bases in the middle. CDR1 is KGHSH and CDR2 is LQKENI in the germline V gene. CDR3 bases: TGTGCCAGCTCACCAGGGATAGGGAATTCACCCCTCCACTTT. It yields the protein CASSPGIGNSPLHF. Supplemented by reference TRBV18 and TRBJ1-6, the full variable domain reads NAGVMQNPRHLVRRRGQEARLRCSPMKGHSHVYWYRQLPEEGLKFMVYLQKENIIDESGMPKERFSAEFPKEGPSILRIQQVVRGDSAAYFCASSPGIGNSPLHFGNGTRLTVT.

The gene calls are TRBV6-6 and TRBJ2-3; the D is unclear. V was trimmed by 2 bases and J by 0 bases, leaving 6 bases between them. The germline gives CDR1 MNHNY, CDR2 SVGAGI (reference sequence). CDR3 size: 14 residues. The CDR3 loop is CASSYAVSTDTQYF. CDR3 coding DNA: TGTGCCAGCAGTTACGCGGTGAGCACAGATACGCAGTATTTT.

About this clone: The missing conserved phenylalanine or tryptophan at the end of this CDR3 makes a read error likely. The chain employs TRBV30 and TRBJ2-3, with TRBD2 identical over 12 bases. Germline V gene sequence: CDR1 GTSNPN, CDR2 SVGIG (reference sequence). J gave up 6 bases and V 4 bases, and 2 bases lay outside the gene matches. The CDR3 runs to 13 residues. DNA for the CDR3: TGTGCCTGGACTAGCGGGGGGGCGGATACGCAGTATCTT. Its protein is CAWTSGGADTQYL.

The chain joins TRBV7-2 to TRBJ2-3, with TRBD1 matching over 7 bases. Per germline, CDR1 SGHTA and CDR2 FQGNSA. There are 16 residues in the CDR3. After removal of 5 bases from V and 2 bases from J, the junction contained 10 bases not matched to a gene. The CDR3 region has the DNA TGTGCCAGCAGCCCCCGCCGAGGACAGGCCACAGATACGCAGTATTTT. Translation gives CASSPRRGQATDTQYF.

The CDR3 loop is CASTHYEQYF. The CDR3 bases are TGTGCCAGTACACACTACGAGCAGTACTTC. The chain joins TRBV19 to TRBJ2-7; unclear D gene. The CDR3 covers 10 residues. The germline V gene encodes CDR1 LNHDA and CDR2 SQIVND (reference sequence). V was pared by 7 bases and J by 3 bases, with 4 bases between.

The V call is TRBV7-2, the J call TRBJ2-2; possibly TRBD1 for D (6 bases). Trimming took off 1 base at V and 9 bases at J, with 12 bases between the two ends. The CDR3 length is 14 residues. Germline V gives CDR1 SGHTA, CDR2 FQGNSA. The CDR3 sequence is CASSLDRAMWELFF. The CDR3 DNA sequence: TGTGCCAGCAGCTTAGACAGGGCAATGTGGGAGCTGTTTTTT.

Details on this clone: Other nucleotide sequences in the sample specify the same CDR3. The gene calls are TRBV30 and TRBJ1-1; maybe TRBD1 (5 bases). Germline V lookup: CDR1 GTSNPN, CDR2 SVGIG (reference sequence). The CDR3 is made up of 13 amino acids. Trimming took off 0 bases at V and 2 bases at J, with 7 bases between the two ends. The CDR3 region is CAWSVGGNTEAFF. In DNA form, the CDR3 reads TGTGCCTGGAGTGTCGGGGGAAACACTGAAGCTTTCTTT.

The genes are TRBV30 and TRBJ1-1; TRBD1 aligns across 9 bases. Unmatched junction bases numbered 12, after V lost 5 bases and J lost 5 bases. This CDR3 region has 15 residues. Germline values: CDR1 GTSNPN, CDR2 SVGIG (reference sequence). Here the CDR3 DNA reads TGTGCCTGGGATAAGGACAGGGGCAGAGGTACTGAAGCTTTCTTT. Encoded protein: CAWDKDRGRGTEAFF.

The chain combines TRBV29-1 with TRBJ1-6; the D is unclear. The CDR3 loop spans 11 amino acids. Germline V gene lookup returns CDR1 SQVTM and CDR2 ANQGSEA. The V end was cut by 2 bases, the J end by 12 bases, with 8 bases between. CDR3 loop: CSVESLGPLHF. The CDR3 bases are TGCAGCGTTGAATCTCTGGGACCCCTCCACTTT.